A single sample is the source of the 26 T cell receptor beta chains below, sequenced in a study of blood T cell repertoires in COVID-19. Sequencing was performed with immunoSEQ multiplex PCR; in TCRdb, only in-frame clones are kept and a portion is missing. Here the sample spans roughly 300,000 clones, approximately 91% being singletons. Sequencing used PBMCs or T cells enriched from blood (not recorded which). Receptors originate from a woman in her thirties or forties with acute COVID-19.

CDR3 bases: TGTGCCAGCAGCCTTGAATTGGACAGATTAATCTATGGCTACACCTTC. It yields the protein CASSLELDRLIYGYTF. This chain uses TRBV21-1 with TRBJ1-2; the table's D call, TRBD1, has no DNA check behind it. TRBV21-1 is a pseudogene segment. The CDR3 runs 16 residues.

The chain links TRBV3-1 (or the pseudogene TRBV3-2) to TRBJ1-2; 8 bases are shared with TRBD1. J was trimmed by 3 bases and V by 3 bases; bases with no gene match: 6. The germline CDR1 and CDR2 sequences are LGHDT and YNNKEL (reference sequence). This CDR3 is 15 amino acids long. CDR3 bases: TGTGCCAGCAGCCACCCGACAGGGGCACACTATGGCTACACCTTC. This encodes CASSHPTGAHYGYTF.

J is TRBJ2-2 and V is TRBV28; D unresolved. Germline lookup yields CDR1 MDHEN and CDR2 SYDVKM. V was pared by 5 bases and J by 0 bases, with 13 bases between. The CDR3 is made up of 16 amino acids. The CDR3 sequence is CASSRATDTNTGELFF. CDR3 bases: TGTGCCAGCAGTCGAGCGACGGATACGAACACCGGGGAGCTGTTTTTT.

J is TRBJ2-2 and V is TRBV18, with 11 bases lining up with TRBD2. V lost 6 bases, J lost 5 bases, and 14 bases stayed unmatched. The V gene's germline CDR1 is KGHSH and CDR2 LQKENI. The CDR3 contains 18 residues. CDR3: CASSHPGLAGGPTGELFF. The CDR3 nucleotides are TGTGCCAGCTCCCACCCAGGGCTAGCGGGAGGACCAACCGGGGAGCTGTTTTTT. Combining the CDR3 with reference TRBV18 and TRBJ2-2 gives the whole variable domain NAGVMQNPRHLVRRRGQEARLRCSPMKGHSHVYWYRQLPEEGLKFMVYLQKENIIDESGMPKERFSAEFPKEGPSILRIQQVVRGDSAAYFCASSHPGLAGGPTGELFFGEGSRLTVL.

In nucleotides, the CDR3 is TGTGCCAGCAGCGTAGGAGGGACAGGGGAGGGGTATGGCTACACCTTC. Its protein product is CASSVGGTGEGYGYTF. This rearrangement joins TRBV9 to TRBJ1-2; 10 bases are a match to TRBD1. The CDR3 totals 16 residues. The V and J ends lost 0 bases and 5 bases, in that order; junction bases with no gene match: 7. Germline CDR1 reads SGDLS; CDR2 reads YYNGEE.

About this clone itself: Different DNA sequences within this sample yield the same CDR3. The chain employs TRBV28 and TRBJ2-2, with D possibly matching TRBD2 (6 bases). With 4 bases removed from V and 4 bases from J, the gap between germline ends came to 7 bases. The CDR3 sequence is 13 residues long. The germline gives CDR1 MDHEN, CDR2 SYDVKM. CDR3 sequence: CASSSGGTGELFF. CDR3 sequence (DNA): TGTGCCAGCAGTTCCGGGGGCACCGGGGAGCTGTTTTTT.

The CDR3 nucleotides are TGTGCCAGCAGTCCCCAAGGAGCGGGGGTTCTCCCGCCCGGGGAGCTGTTTTTT. Its protein product is CASSPQGAGVLPPGELFF. The V and J genes are TRBV2 and TRBJ2-2; 8 positions agree with TRBD2. Germline V gene data show CDR1 as SNHLY and CDR2 as FYNNEI. V was pared by 5 bases and J by 6 bases, with 17 bases of the junction left unmatched. The CDR3 totals 18 residues.

V is TRBV24-1 and J is TRBJ2-3, with D possibly TRBD1 on 5 matching bases. CDR1 is KGHDR and CDR2 is SFDVKD in the germline V gene. The CDR3 runs 16 residues. Trimming left V 4 bases short and J 1 base short, with 14 bases between. The CDR3 DNA reads as TGTGCCACCAGTGAGCCCAGGGATTTGGGCACAGATACGCAGTATTTT. It yields the protein CATSEPRDLGTDTQYF.

J is TRBJ2-2 and V is TRBV3-1 (or the pseudogene TRBV3-2); TRBD1 agrees at 8 bases. CDR3 length equals 15 residues. CDR1 LGHDT and CDR2 YNNKEL come from the germline V gene (reference sequence). V gave up 3 bases and J gave up 6 bases; unmatched junction bases: 6. CDR3: CASSHRTGLPGELFF. CDR3 DNA: TGTGCCAGCAGCCACAGGACAGGGCTACCCGGGGAGCTGTTTTTT.

This clone was counted once. The chain couples TRBV9 to TRBJ2-3; 9 bases line up with TRBD2. J lost 0 bases, V lost 0 bases, and 5 bases had no gene match. The germline V gene has CDR1 SGDLS and CDR2 YYNGEE. CDR3 length equals 17 residues. In DNA form, the CDR3 reads TGTGCCAGCAGCGTAGACGATAGCGGGGGAAGCACAGATACGCAGTATTTT. It codes for CASSVDDSGGSTDTQYF.

The CDR3 protein is CASSPLGLAGGNSYEQYF. The CDR3 nucleotides read TGTGCCAGCAGCCCCCTCGGACTAGCGGGGGGTAATTCCTACGAGCAGTACTTC. This sequence joins TRBV7-8 and TRBJ2-7; 14 bases agree with TRBD2. The CDR3 spans 18 residues. Germline CDR1 is SGHVS and CDR2 is FQNEAQ. The J segment lost 1 base and the V segment lost 5 bases, leaving 10 bases of the junction unmatched. Variable domain in full (rest from reference TRBV7-8 and TRBJ2-7): GAGVSQSPRYKVAKRGQDVALRCDPISGHVSLFWYQQALGQGPEFLTYFQNEAQLDKSGLPSDRFFAERPEGSVSTLKIQRTQQEDSAVYLCASSPLGLAGGNSYEQYFGPGTRLTVT.

The chain is built from TRBV5-4 and TRBJ2-1; TRBD2 might be the D (6 bases). V lost 4 bases, J lost 6 bases, and 17 bases lay in between. Germline CDR1 reads SGHNT; CDR2 reads YYREEE (reference sequence). This CDR3 comprises 15 residues. CDR3 DNA sequence: TGTGCCAGCAGCATACCGGGAGAGCTACCCAATGAGCAGTTCTTC. Residues: CASSIPGELPNEQFF.

The chain uses TRBV18 and TRBJ2-1; 7 nucleotides align to TRBD2. This CDR3 has 17 residues. V shed 2 bases and J 0 bases; nucleotides not matched to a gene: 7. In germline, CDR1 is KGHSH, CDR2 LQKENI. CDR3 loop: CASSPNSGWGSYNEQFF. The CDR3 DNA sequence: TGTGCCAGCTCACCAAATAGCGGGTGGGGCTCCTACAATGAGCAGTTCTTC.

The V gene is TRBV12-3 or TRBV12-4, the J gene TRBJ2-5, with no clear D. Trimming cost V 7 bases and J 5 bases, with 8 bases left between them. The CDR3 spans 11 residues. The CDR3 DNA is TGTGCCAGCACTTCGGGTGAGACCCAGTACTTC. Translation gives CASTSGETQYF.

This chain links TRBV5-6 with TRBJ1-2; the match to TRBD1 covers 8 bases. V gave up 5 bases and J gave up 8 bases; unmatched junction bases: 5. The germline gives CDR1 SGHDT, CDR2 YYEEEE. The length of the CDR3 is 12 residues. The CDR3 DNA follows: TGTGCCAGCAGAGGACAGGGCCGGGGCTACACCTTC. Its protein product is CASRGQGRGYTF.

This chain links TRBV7-9 with TRBJ2-7, with D perhaps TRBD2 (6 bases). The CDR3 length is 14 residues. V lost 1 base and J lost 5, with 12 bases in between. Germline CDR1 is SEHNR and CDR2 is FQNEAQ (reference sequence). The DNA for the CDR3 is TGTGCCAGCAGCTTAGGACTAGGGTCCCACGAGCAGTACTTC. Encoded protein: CASSLGLGSHEQYF.

V is TRBV19 and J is TRBJ2-1; the D is unclear. Germline CDR1 reads LNHDA; CDR2 reads SQIVND (reference sequence). V was shortened by 5 bases and J by 5 bases, with 7 bases between the two germline ends. The CDR3 length is 12 residues. The CDR3 nucleotides are TGTGCCAGTAGTCTTCTAGACAATGAGCAGTTCTTC. It specifies CASSLLDNEQFF.

The CDR3 loop is CASSPTSGRGRFEQYF. The CDR3 nucleotides read TGTGCCAGCAGCCCTACTAGCGGGAGGGGGAGGTTCGAGCAGTACTTC. The chain has TRBV11-2 and TRBJ2-7, with TRBD2 matching 13 bases. Per germline, CDR1 SGHAT and CDR2 FQNNGV. The CDR3 totals 16 residues. The ends lost 5 bases at V and 6 bases at J; junction bases unmatched: 10.

V usage is TRBV19 and J usage is TRBJ2-2; tentative D call: TRBD1 (6 bases). The CDR3 has 15 amino acids. V was pared by 3 bases and J by 5 bases, with 13 bases between. The germline CDR1 and CDR2 sequences are LNHDA and SQIVND (reference sequence). The CDR3 DNA is TGTGCCAGTAGTATCCAGGACAGAGCAACCGGGGAGCTGTTTTTT. Encoded protein: CASSIQDRATGELFF. Full variable domain (remainder filled in from reference TRBV19 and TRBJ2-2): DGGITQSPKYLFRKEGQNVTLSCEQNLNHDAMYWYRQDPGQGLRLIYYSQIVNDFQKGDIAEGYSVSREKKESFPLTVTSAQKNPTAFYLCASSIQDRATGELFFGEGSRLTVL.

V is TRBV28 and J is TRBJ1-2; 11 bases match TRBD1. This CDR3 is 17 amino acids long. Germline CDR1 MDHEN, CDR2 SYDVKM. V dropped 6 bases and J dropped 4; count of bases not matched to a gene: 13. CDR3 residues: CASRTGTGGLWGYGYTF. As DNA, the CDR3 is TGTGCCAGCAGGACTGGGACAGGGGGACTATGGGGCTATGGCTACACCTTC.

The chain links TRBV27 to TRBJ1-5; 12 nucleotides line up with TRBD1. V was pared by 8 bases and J by 2 bases, with 7 bases of the junction left unmatched. Germline CDR1 and CDR2: MNHEY and SMNVEV (reference sequence). There are 16 residues in the CDR3. The CDR3 DNA follows: TGTGCCAGCGGGGGACAGGGGGCTCTGGGCAATCAGCCCCAGCATTTT. Encoded protein: CASGGQGALGNQPQHF.

The rearrangement uses TRBV19 and TRBJ2-3; 8 bases map to TRBD1. The J segment lost 1 base and the V segment lost 9 bases, leaving 3 bases of the junction unmatched. Germline values: CDR1 LNHDA, CDR2 SQIVND (reference sequence). The CDR3 has 13 amino acids. CDR3 protein: CASQTGGTDTQYF. The CDR3 DNA reads TGTGCCAGCCAGACAGGGGGCACAGATACGCAGTATTTT.

This clone was observed a single time. The chain carries TRBV19 and TRBJ1-1; unclear D gene. Trimming pared 1 base from V and 1 base from J, leaving 7 bases between. The CDR3 contains 14 residues. CDR1 and CDR2 from the germline V gene are LNHDA and SQIVND (reference sequence). The DNA of the CDR3 is TGTGCCAGTAGTATAGGCACTCGGAACACTGAAGCTTTCTTT. Protein: CASSIGTRNTEAFF.

The genes are TRBV19 and TRBJ1-2, with TRBD1 as a possible D gene (6 bases). V was pared by 0 bases and J by 7 bases, with 15 bases between. The CDR3 spans 15 residues. CDR1 and CDR2 from the germline V gene are LNHDA and SQIVND (reference sequence). CDR3 residues: CASSIDRVTGAGYTF. For the CDR3, the DNA is TGTGCCAGTAGTATAGATCGGGTGACAGGAGCTGGCTACACCTTC.

This chain connects TRBV30 to TRBJ2-2; perhaps TRBD1 as D (5 bases). This CDR3 comprises 14 residues. The V gene's germline CDR1 is GTSNPN and CDR2 SVGIG (reference sequence). V was shortened by 3 bases and J by 1 base, with 9 bases between the two germline ends. The DNA of the CDR3 is TGTGCCTGGAGACAGGCGCTGAACACCGGGGAGCTGTTTTTT. Protein: CAWRQALNTGELFF.

This sequence joins TRBV19 and TRBJ1-2; TRBD1 aligns across 9 bases. V was clipped by 7 bases and J by 8 bases; unmatched bases: 11. Germline assignment: CDR1 LNHDA and CDR2 SQIVND (reference sequence). The CDR3 length is 14 residues. DNA of the CDR3: TGTGCCAGTATCGGGACAGGGCTAGGTTTCGGCTACACCTTC. This translates into CASIGTGLGFGYTF.